This T cell receptor (beta chain) was found in a study of kidney transplant recipient with SARS-CoV-2 infection. This clonotype was detected many times. MiXCR, applied by TCRdb to the reads, yields one record per CDR3 protein. The table has 250,000 or so distinct CDR3 sequences, under 30% seen once. This CDR3 has 17 residues. The rearrangement joins TRBV8-2 to TRBJ2-6. TRBV8-2 has pseudogene status. The receptor's source is a young adult male patient who had COVID-19 and was a kidney transplant recipient. Some T cells may trace back to the graft donor. The material sequenced was a blood sample, taken at baseline and on day 111 from a kidney transplant recipient. DNA for the CDR3: TGTGGCATGTTGTTTAGGATAACACAAAGTCGGGCCAACGTCCTGACTTTC. It codes for CGMLFRITQSRANVLTF.